These T cell receptor beta chains were read from a single sample in a study of cytomegalovirus exposure and HLA in healthy donors. The table came from immunoSEQ multiplex PCR; TCRdb's copy has only in-frame clones and leaves some out. The table has about 220,000 clones, around 90% seen once. Sequencing input: PBMCs. All receptors derive from a woman between 18 and 29 years old in good health and CMV-seronegative. The CDR3 runs from the conserved cysteine through the conserved F or W. D genes are given only for firm matches.

d_call	cdr3_length	v_call	j_call	cdr3_aa
.	13	TRBV5-1	TRBJ1-2	CASSLVEGRGYTF
TRBD1	15	TRBV13	TRBJ2-1	CASSYGQGFHNEQFF
.	15	TRBV7-9	TRBJ2-5	CASSLITGQQETQYF
TRBD1	16	TRBV6-1	TRBJ1-2	CASSVQPGQGASGYTF
TRBD1	12	TRBV7-8	TRBJ1-2	CASGIRGDGYTF
TRBD2	16	TRBV27	TRBJ2-7	CASSLGTSGNVYEQYF
.	16	TRBV18	TRBJ1-2	CASSRQGQGGVYGYTF
.	12	TRBV30	TRBJ1-1	CAWSVSGTEAFF
.	15	TRBV18	TRBJ1-5	CASSPSGVNNQPQHF
TRBD1	14	TRBV7-9	TRBJ1-3	CASSFTGVGNTIYF
TRBD1	17	TRBV7-9	TRBJ1-5	CASSSKTAGTGVQPQHF
TRBD1	17	TRBV27	TRBJ2-1	CASKTQGGTGGENEQFF
TRBD1	18	TRBV28	TRBJ1-5	CASSFRRGAGQGIQPQHF
TRBD2	16	TRBV4-1	TRBJ2-1	CASSLFGLAGAGEQFF
TRBD2	16	TRBV7-8	TRBJ2-7	CASSLVESSGEYEQYF
.	16	TRBV30	TRBJ1-5	CAWSARTRQANQPQHF
TRBD2	18	TRBV25-1	TRBJ2-7	CASTPPGLAALSVYEQYF
.	12	TRBV7-6	TRBJ2-7	CASSLAGGRNYF
.	15	TRBV28	TRBJ2-7	CASSLRGGPSLEQYF
TRBD2	20	TRBV4-1	TRBJ2-3	CASSQETGGGLAGGPFGQYF
TRBD2	16	TRBV6-1	TRBJ2-2	CASSVGRGEGAGELFF
.	15	TRBV6-5	TRBJ2-1	CASSRPSAGNNEQFF
TRBD2	14	TRBV18	TRBJ2-1	CASQTSGTYNEQFF
TRBD2	15	TRBV5-4	TRBJ2-7	CASSYGLADYYEQYF
TRBD1	12	TRBV29-1	TRBJ2-7	CSSRQGSYEQYF
.	14	TRBV6-5	TRBJ1-6	CASSRDRNNSPLHF
.	14	TRBV7-9	TRBJ2-3	CASSLDQSADYGYF
.	14	TRBV7-2	TRBJ1-1	CASSSWEGLTEAFF
TRBD1	13	TRBV18	TRBJ2-5	CASSPTTGNGEYF
.	14	TRBV7-9	TRBJ2-3	CASSLGAITDTQYF
TRBD1	14	TRBV30	TRBJ1-2	CACRDRGRVYGYTF